This T cell receptor beta chain was found in a study of shared clonotypes between healthy human individuals (dated by TCRdb to the early 2020s). Background for the entire study: A few men and two women, aged 18 to 49 years, made up the cohort. For each donor, CD4 naive and CD4 memory were each run on three plates, CD8 naive on two plates, and CD8 memory on one plate. To estimate repertoire size and how much clonotype sharing occurs between individuals, the study deeply sequenced the blood TCR repertoires of several healthy adults. Libraries were prepared and TCR repertoires were sequenced by different laboratories using diverse techniques, in order to increase sequencing depth and limit assay-specific biases. Leukapheresis yielded between about 0.85 and 9.5 billion PBMCs per donor.

Using the deep immunoSEQ assay, multiplex PCR amplified TCR CDR3 regions from genomic DNA. Genomic DNA extracted from each cell subset was distributed evenly over all wells of several immunoSEQ 96-well plates, and each plate served as one replicate. For sorted subsets, around 200 ng genomic DNA, equal to about 30,000 T cell genomes, was loaded into each replicate PCR. The purified libraries were quantified using a Qubit 3.0 fluorometer, sized with a Bioanalyzer 2100, and then quantified again using the KAPA Library Quantification kit. Every immunoSEQ 96-well plate was sequenced on a dedicated single-read 150-cycle Illumina NextSeq 550 flow cell. Processing in the source paper ran as follows. Because the immunoSEQ output included only junctional sequences and no quality scores, the filtering could not be the same as the filtering used for full-length reads. To assign V/J genes and CDR3, sequences were annotated using PyIR, a Python wrapper for IgBLAST v1.9, with IMGT germline references. Reads were filtered out if the reads had weak V/J assignments (E-value above 1e-6), no CDR3, stop codons, out-of-frame junctions, or ambiguous translated residues. V3J clonotypes were defined by identical inferred V gene, J gene, and CDR3 amino acid sequence. To compute the percentage overlap between repertoires, the number of shared unique clonotypes was divided by the size of the smaller repertoire. RTK rarefaction, the Chao1 estimator, and Recon v2.1 estimates of unobserved clonotypes were used to assess repertoire richness. For all TCRbeta clonotypes obtained by the gDNA method from several donors, generation probabilities were computed with OLGA. This immuneACCESS table, as held by TCRdb, lists in-frame sequences with V and J called but not all clones. Of the missing ones, under half trace to an unresolved V gene in checked studies; the others have no known cause. V, J and clone size derive from that table, while D and trimming were established from the DNA sequence. Across this sample there are a few million clones, with more than 80% seen only once. The ten largest account for around 0.14% of the sample.

With regard to this clone: No cognate antigen has been identified for it. One base away there is no much larger clone; base qualities are not given.

The donors were healthy, HIV-negative adults with no recently reported acute infections or vaccinations. Every donor was a Caucasian adult residing in Nashville, Tennessee, USA. CD4+ T cells were enriched through magnetic negative selection, after which naive cells were positively selected on CD45RA and the remaining negative fraction served as the memory subset. After blood collection by leukapheresis, PBMCs were isolated using Ficoll-Histopaque density gradient centrifugation and then cryopreserved in the vapor phase of liquid nitrogen. Purity and quantity of every magnetically sorted T cell population were checked by analytical flow cytometry. Genomic DNA was isolated from each sorted fraction and quantified by UV absorbance on a Nanodrop 2000c. Broader findings and caveats from the paper: Clonotypes shared by all four sorted-subset donors showed higher generation probabilities than non-shared clonotypes. Sampling was restricted to blood, and TCR repertoires in tissue are likely to differ from TCR repertoires in blood. Because the study included only a small number of donors, the genetic and exposure-history diversity represented was limited. When four donors were compared, the shared fraction of clonotypes was about 5.2% for naive CD4, less than 4% for naive CD8, 2% to 2.5% for memory CD4, and less than 0.45% for memory CD8. Rarefaction of sorted-subset datasets indicated incomplete sequencing despite the large sequencing depth. Larger estimated clonotype richness was generally found for naive subsets than for memory subsets. Based on pairwise subsampling, the degree of clonotype sharing among donors was expected to be affected by sequencing depth.

V is reduced by 5 bases and J by 7 bases, leaving a spacing of 15 bases between them. Based on the germline V gene (reference sequence), the CDR1 and CDR2 sequences are SEHNR and FQNEAQ. CDR3 length: 14 amino acids, cysteine to phenylalanine. Solely the CDR3 DNA is kept, with 42 bases framed from the first base. The chain is made from TRBV7-9 and TRBJ1-3, with TRBD1 perhaps the D gene, on 6 matching bases. The sample was naive CD4+ T cells sorted from blood. In the paper's terms, the cell subset or site label means: CD45RA+ positively selected. The receptor was derived from a man aged 18 to 30 in good health. The encoded CDR3 is CASSVTGATNTIYF. The nucleotide sequence is TGTGCCAGCAGCGTAACGGGGGCCACGAACACCATATATTTT.